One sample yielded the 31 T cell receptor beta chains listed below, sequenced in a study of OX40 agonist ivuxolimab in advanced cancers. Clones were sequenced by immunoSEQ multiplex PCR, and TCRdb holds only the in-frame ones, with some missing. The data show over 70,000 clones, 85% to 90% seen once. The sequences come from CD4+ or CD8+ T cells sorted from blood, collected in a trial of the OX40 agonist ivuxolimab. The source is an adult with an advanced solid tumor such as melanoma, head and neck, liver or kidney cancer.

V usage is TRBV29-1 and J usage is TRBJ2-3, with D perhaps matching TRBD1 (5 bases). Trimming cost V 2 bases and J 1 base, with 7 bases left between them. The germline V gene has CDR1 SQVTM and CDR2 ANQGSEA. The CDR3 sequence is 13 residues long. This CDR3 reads CSVEPQGTDTQYF. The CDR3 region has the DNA TGCAGCGTTGAACCACAGGGCACAGATACGCAGTATTTT.

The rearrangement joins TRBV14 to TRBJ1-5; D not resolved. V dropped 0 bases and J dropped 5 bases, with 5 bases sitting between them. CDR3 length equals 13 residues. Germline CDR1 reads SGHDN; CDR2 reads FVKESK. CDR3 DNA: TGTGCCAGCAGCCAAGATTACGATCAGCCCCAGCATTTT. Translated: CASSQDYDQPQHF.

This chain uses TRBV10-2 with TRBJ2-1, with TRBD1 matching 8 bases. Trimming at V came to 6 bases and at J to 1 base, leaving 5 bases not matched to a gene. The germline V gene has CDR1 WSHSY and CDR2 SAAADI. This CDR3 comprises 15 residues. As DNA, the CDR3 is TGCGCCAGCAGAGACAGGGGTAGGTCCTACAATGAGCAGTTCTTC. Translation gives CASRDRGRSYNEQFF.

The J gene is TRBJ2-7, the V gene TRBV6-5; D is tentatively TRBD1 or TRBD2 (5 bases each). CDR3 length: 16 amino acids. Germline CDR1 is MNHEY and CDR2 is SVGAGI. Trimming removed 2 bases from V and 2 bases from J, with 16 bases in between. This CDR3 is CASSYPYGTAAYEQYF. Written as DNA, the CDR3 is TGTGCCAGCAGTTACCCCTATGGGACGGCAGCCTACGAGCAGTACTTC.

The CDR3 sequence: CAWRVAGNTIYF. The CDR3 DNA reads TGTGCCTGGAGGGTCGCTGGAAACACCATATATTTT. V and J are TRBV30 and TRBJ1-3; D gene ambiguous. The V and J ends lost 3 bases and 2 bases respectively, with 5 bases between them. The CDR3 length is 12 residues. Germline V gene sequence: CDR1 GTSNPN, CDR2 SVGIG (reference sequence).

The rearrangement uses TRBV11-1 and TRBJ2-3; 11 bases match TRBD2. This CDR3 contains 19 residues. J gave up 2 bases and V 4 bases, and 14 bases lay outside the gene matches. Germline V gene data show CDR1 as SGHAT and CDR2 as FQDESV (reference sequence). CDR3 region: CASSWGLAALPGATDTQYF. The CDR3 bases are TGTGCCAGCAGCTGGGGACTAGCGGCCCTCCCCGGGGCCACAGATACGCAGTATTTT.

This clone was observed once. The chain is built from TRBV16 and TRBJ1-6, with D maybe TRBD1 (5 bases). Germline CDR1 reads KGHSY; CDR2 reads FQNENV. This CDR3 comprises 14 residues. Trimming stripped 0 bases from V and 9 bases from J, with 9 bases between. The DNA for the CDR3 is TGTGCCAGCAGCCAATCCACGGGGGGTTCACCCCTCCACTTT. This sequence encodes CASSQSTGGSPLHF. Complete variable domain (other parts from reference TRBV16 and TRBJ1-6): GEEVAQTPKHLVRGEGQKAKLYCAPIKGHSYVFWYQQVLKNEFKFLISFQNENVFDETGMPKERFSAKCLPNSPCSLEIQATKLEDSAVYFCASSQSTGGSPLHFGNGTRLTVT.

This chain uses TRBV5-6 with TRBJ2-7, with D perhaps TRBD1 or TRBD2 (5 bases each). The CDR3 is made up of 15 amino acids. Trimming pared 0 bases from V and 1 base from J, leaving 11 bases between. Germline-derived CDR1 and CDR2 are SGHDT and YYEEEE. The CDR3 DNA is TGTGCCAGCAGCTTGGTGGTGTGGGGGTCCTACGAGCAGTACTTC. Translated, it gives CASSLVVWGSYEQYF.

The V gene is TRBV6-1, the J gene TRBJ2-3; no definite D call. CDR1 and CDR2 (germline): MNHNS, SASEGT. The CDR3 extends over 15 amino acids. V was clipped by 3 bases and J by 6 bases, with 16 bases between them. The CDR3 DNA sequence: TGTGCCAGCAGTGATAGATCTTCCCTTTCTGATACGCAGTATTTT. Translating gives CASSDRSSLSDTQYF.

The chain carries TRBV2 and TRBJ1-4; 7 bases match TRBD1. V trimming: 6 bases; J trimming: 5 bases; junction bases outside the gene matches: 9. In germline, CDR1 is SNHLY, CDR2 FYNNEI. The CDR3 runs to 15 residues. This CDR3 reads CASRDLDRPNEKLFF. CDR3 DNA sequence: TGTGCCAGCAGGGACTTGGACAGGCCAAATGAAAAACTGTTTTTT.

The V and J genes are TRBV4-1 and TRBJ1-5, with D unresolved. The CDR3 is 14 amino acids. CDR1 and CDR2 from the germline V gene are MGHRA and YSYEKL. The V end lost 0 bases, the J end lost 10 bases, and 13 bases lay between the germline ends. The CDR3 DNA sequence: TGCGCCAGCAGCCAAGAACTGGTAGGGCATCCCCAGCATTTT. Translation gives CASSQELVGHPQHF.

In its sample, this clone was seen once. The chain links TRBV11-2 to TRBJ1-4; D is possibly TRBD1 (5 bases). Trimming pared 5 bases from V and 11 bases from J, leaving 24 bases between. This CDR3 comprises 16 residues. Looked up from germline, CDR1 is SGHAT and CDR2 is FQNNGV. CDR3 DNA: TGTGCCAGCAGCCTGGGCCGGGGCGCCGATTCGGGGAAACTGTTTTTT. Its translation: CASSLGRGADSGKLFF.

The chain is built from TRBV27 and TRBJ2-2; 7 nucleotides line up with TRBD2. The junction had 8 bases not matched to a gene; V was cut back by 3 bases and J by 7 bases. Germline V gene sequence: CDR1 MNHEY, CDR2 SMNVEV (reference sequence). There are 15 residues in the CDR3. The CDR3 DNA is TGTGCCAGCAGTTTCCCGGGAGGTTCCAGCGGGGAGCTGTTTTTT. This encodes CASSFPGGSSGELFF.

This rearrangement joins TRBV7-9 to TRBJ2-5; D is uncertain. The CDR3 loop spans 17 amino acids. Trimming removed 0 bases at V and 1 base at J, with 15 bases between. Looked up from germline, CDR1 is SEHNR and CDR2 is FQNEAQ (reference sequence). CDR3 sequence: CASSLAPTFSIQETQYF. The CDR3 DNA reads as TGTGCCAGCAGCTTAGCCCCGACTTTCTCGATCCAAGAGACCCAGTACTTC.

CDR3 bases: TGTGCCAGCAGCCTCGGGCTCAATGAGCAGTTCTTC. Protein: CASSLGLNEQFF. V usage is TRBV16 and J usage is TRBJ2-1; D is undetermined. Germline V gives CDR1 KGHSY, CDR2 FQNENV. CDR3 length equals 12 residues. The germline V and J ends were trimmed by 4 bases and 6 bases, with 7 bases remaining between them.

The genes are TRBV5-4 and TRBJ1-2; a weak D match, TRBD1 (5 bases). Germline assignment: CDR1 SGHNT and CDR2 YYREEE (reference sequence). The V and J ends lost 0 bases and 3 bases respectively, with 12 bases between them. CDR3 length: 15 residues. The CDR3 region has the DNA TGTGCCAGCAGCTTGGTCGCAGGGTCATACTATGGCTACACCTTC. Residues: CASSLVAGSYYGYTF.

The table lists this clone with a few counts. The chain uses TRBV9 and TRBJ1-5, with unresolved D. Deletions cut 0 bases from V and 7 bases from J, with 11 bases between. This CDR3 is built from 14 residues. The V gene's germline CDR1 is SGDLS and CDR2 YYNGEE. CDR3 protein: CASSVGGGRQPQHF. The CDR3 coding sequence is TGTGCCAGCAGCGTAGGGGGAGGGAGGCAGCCCCAGCATTTT.

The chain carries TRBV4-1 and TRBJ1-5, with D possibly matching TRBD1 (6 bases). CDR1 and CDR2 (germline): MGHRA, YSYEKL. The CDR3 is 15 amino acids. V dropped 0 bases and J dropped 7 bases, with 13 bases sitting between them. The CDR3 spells CASSQDGQGQQPQHF. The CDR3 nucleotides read TGCGCCAGCAGCCAAGACGGGCAGGGGCAACAGCCCCAGCATTTT.

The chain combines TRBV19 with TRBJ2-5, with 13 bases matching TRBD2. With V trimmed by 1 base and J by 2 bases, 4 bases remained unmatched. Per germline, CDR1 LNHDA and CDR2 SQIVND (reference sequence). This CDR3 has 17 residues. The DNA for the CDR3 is TGTGCCAGTAGTATAGCGGCGGGACTAGCGGGGCAAGAGACCCAGTACTTC. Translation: CASSIAAGLAGQETQYF.

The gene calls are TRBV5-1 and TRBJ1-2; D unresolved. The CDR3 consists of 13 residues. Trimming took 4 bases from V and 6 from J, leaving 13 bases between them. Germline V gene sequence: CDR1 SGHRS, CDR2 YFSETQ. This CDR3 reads CASSQNLGHGYTF. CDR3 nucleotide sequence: TGCGCCAGCAGCCAAAACCTCGGGCATGGCTACACCTTC.

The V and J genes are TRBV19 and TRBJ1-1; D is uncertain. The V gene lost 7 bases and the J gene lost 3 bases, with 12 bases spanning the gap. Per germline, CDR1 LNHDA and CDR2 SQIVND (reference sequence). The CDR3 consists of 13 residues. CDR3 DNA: TGTGCCAGTACCCGCCCGGCCGACACTGAAGCTTTCTTT. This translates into CASTRPADTEAFF.

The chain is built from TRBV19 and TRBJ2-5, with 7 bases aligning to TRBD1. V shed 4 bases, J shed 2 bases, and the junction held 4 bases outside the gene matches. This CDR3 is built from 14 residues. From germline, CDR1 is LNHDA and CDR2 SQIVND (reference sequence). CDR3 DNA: TGTGCCAGTAGTACAGGGGGAAATCAAGAGACCCAGTACTTC. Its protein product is CASSTGGNQETQYF. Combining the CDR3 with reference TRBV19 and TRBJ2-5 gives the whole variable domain DGGITQSPKYLFRKEGQNVTLSCEQNLNHDAMYWYRQDPGQGLRLIYYSQIVNDFQKGDIAEGYSVSREKKESFPLTVTSAQKNPTAFYLCASSTGGNQETQYFGPGTRLLVL.

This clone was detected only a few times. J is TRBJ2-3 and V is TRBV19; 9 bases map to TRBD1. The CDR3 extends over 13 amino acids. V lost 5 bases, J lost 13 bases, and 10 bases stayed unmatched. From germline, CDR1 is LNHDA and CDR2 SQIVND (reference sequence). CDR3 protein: CASSPGPGQGEYF. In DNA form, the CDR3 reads TGTGCCAGTAGTCCGGGACCGGGACAGGGAGAGTATTTT.

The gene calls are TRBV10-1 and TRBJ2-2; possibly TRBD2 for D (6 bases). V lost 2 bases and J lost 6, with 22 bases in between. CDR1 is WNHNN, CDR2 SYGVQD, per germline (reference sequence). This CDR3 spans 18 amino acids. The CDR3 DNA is TGCGCCAGCAGTGAGAGGGCCCAGCGGGTCCGGGGCCCCGGGGAGCTGTTTTTT. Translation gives CASSERAQRVRGPGELFF.

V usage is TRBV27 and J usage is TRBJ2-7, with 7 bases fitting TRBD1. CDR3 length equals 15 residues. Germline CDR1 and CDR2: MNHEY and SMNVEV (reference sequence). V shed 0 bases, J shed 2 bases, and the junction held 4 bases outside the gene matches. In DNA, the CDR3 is TGTGCCAGCAGTTTATCGAGGGACAGAACCTACGAGCAGTACTTC. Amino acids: CASSLSRDRTYEQYF.

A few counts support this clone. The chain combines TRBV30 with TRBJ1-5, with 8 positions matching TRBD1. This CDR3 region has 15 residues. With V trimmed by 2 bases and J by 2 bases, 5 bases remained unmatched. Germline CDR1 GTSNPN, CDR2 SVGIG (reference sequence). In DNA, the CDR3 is TGTGCCTGGAGTCCCAGGGGGCTCGGCAATCAGCCCCAGCATTTT. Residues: CAWSPRGLGNQPQHF.

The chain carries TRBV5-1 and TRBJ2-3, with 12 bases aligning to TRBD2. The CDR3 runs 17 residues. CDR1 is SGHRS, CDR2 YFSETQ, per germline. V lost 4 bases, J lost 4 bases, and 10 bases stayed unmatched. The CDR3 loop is CASSLPSGRASADTQYF. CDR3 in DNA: TGCGCCAGCAGCCTACCTAGCGGGAGGGCCTCGGCAGATACGCAGTATTTT.

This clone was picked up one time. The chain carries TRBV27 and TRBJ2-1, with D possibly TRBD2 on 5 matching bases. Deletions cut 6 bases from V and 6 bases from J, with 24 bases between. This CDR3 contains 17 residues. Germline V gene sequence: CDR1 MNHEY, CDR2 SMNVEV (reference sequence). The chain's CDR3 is CASRGLAPGGSGNEQFF. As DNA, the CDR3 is TGTGCCAGCAGAGGACTCGCGCCCGGCGGCTCCGGCAATGAGCAGTTCTTC.

CDR3 amino acids: CASSFPGTGHGYTF. CDR3 bases: TGTGCCAGCAGTTTTCCCGGGACAGGGCATGGCTACACCTTC. The chain combines TRBV27 with TRBJ1-2, with 9 bases lining up with TRBD1. Germline CDR1 and CDR2: MNHEY and SMNVEV (reference sequence). This CDR3 comprises 14 residues. V dropped 3 bases and J dropped 6; count of bases not matched to a gene: 5.

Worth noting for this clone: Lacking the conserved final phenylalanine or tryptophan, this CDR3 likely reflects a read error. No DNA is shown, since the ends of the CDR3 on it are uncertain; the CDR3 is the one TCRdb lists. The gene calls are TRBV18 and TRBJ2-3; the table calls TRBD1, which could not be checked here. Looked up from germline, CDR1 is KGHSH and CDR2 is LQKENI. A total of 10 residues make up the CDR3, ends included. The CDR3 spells CASSGAWPSM.

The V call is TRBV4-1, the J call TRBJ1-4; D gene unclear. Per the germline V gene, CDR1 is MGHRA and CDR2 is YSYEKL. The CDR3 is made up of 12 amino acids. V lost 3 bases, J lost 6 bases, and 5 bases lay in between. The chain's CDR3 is CASSQVYEKLFF. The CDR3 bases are TGCGCCAGCAGCCAGGTCTATGAAAAACTGTTTTTT.